This section outlines one TCR beta chain sequence together with its context. This specimen belongs to a study of CD8 T cells in Susac syndrome. cDNA came from approximately 0.5 to 1 ug RNA primed by random hexamers. MiXCR was run by TCRdb on the immunoSEQ multiplex PCR reads, yielding one entry per CDR3 protein. The sample has around 280,000 distinct CDR3 sequences, 70% to 90% seen once; the top ten hold over 0.095%. The CDR3 totals 14 residues. With 4 bases removed from V and 5 bases from J, the gap between germline ends came to 15 bases. Germline V gene data show CDR1 as SGHKS and CDR2 as YYEKEE (reference sequence).

The clonotype was recovered from a human donor with multiple sclerosis. Input material: CD8+ T cells from PBMCs. The chain combines TRBV5-5 with TRBJ2-5; D is unresolved. The CDR3 nucleotides read TGTGCCAGCAGCCCCCCCTTTACGACCGAGACCCAGTACTTC. Translation: CASSPPFTTETQYF.